This is a list of T cell receptor beta chains from one sample in a study of cytomegalovirus exposure and HLA in healthy donors. Measured with immunoSEQ multiplex PCR; TCRdb has only the in-frame clones, and not every one. This sample has 75,000 to 95,000 clones, with about three fifths found just once. Sequencing was performed on PBMCs. These receptors were collected from a man under 40 in good health and CMV-seronegative. Both conserved end residues are part of each CDR3.

j_call	v_call	cdr3_aa
TRBJ1-2	TRBV25-1	CASSGGGDYTF
.	TRBV9	CASSVTTGSSYEQYF
TRBJ2-1	TRBV19	CASSSGGGGNEQFF
TRBJ2-5	TRBV5-1	CASSPGTSGSEETQYF
TRBJ2-7	TRBV6-5	CASSPSSYSYEQYF
TRBJ2-3	TRBV18	CASSPPGLAGPTDTQYF
TRBJ2-2	TRBV29-1	CSVVTSGSRRELFF
TRBJ1-4	TRBV6-1	CASSPGTAANEKLFF
TRBJ1-1	TRBV7-9	CASILNTEAFF
TRBJ2-7	TRBV5-1	CASSSDRDGEQYF
TRBJ2-5	TRBV11-2	CASSLIGGFLGSGESQYF
TRBJ2-1	TRBV19	CASRDLGDYNEQFF
TRBJ2-7	TRBV5-1	CASSVGGSYEQYF
TRBJ2-1	TRBV11-3	CASSRDNEQFF
TRBJ2-1	TRBV4-2	CASSQARGGRNEQFF
TRBJ1-1	TRBV7-3	CASSSGFNTEAFF
TRBJ2-5	TRBV15	CATSSGLAGETQYF
TRBJ2-5	TRBV7-2	CASSLGLAGSRTQYF
TRBJ2-2	TRBV7-8	CASSLFGRDGELFF
TRBJ1-5	TRBV10-3	CATNTGYGGNQPQHF
TRBJ1-5	TRBV4-1	CASSHQGFVNQPQHF
TRBJ1-1	TRBV5-1	CASSLDQGMNTEAFF
TRBJ2-5	TRBV6-1	CASSGGLGTQYF
TRBJ1-1	TRBV6-5	CASGRGYDTEAFF
TRBJ2-3	TRBV7-3	CASSLWQGTDTQYF
TRBJ2-7	TRBV11-2	CASRGGTGGLNEQYF
TRBJ1-1	TRBV4-1	CASSQLDRVGTEAFF
TRBJ2-7	TRBV6-5	CASSRGTGIYEQYF
TRBJ1-1	TRBV9	CASGRGISEAFF
TRBJ2-2	TRBV7-8	CASSPMRQFTGELFF
TRBJ2-3	TRBV20-1	CSGQGAGTQYF
TRBJ2-5	TRBV7-3	CASSPSGGQGETQYF
TRBJ1-2	TRBV28	CASRRDSYGYTF
TRBJ1-3	TRBV7-9	CASSPRAGAGGNTIYF